This T cell receptor beta chain was obtained from a study of blood T cell repertoires in COVID-19. V dropped 4 bases and J dropped 10; count of bases not matched to a gene: 10. The CDR3 sequence is 14 residues long. Germline assignment: CDR1 SGHAT and CDR2 FQNNGV. This clone was observed a few times. Only in-frame clones appear in the TCRdb table, and some are missing; sequencing was by immunoSEQ multiplex PCR. Of about 150,000 clones listed, about 86% are singletons. The chain recombines TRBV11-2 with TRBJ2-1; 7 bases map to TRBD2. The sequence came from a man aged 70-80 years with acute or convalescent COVID-19. The sequenced sample was peripheral blood. The CDR3 nucleotides read TGTGCCAGCAGCTCCCGGACTAGGAACGGGGAGCAGTTCTTC. It is translated as CASSSRTRNGEQFF.